The 16 T cell receptor beta chains below were found in one sample sequenced in a study of cytomegalovirus exposure and HLA in healthy donors. The PCR made use of 60 Vbeta and 13 Jbeta primers. Assay used: immunoSEQ multiplex PCR; TCRdb lists only in-frame clones, some missing. This sample has roughly 150,000 clones, with approximately 82% found just once. Sequencing was carried out using PBMCs. The receptors stem from a man between 18 and 35 years old in good health and CMV-seropositive.

The chain joins TRBV7-2 to TRBJ2-3, with a weak D call TRBD2 (5 bases). The V gene's germline CDR1 is SGHTA and CDR2 FQGNSA. The CDR3 loop spans 10 amino acids. The V gene lost 8 bases and the J gene lost 5 bases, with 5 bases spanning the gap. The CDR3 is CASGRDTQYF. As DNA, the CDR3 is TGTGCCAGCGGGAGAGATACGCAGTATTTT.

Remarks on this clone: At the DNA level, this CDR3 is encoded by other sequences in the same sample as well. This rearrangement joins TRBV5-8 to TRBJ1-5, with a weak D call TRBD1 (6 bases). V lost 4 bases and J lost 4, with 12 bases in between. This CDR3 has 14 amino acids. Germline lookup yields CDR1 SGHTS and CDR2 YDEGEE. The CDR3 loop is CASSLRTANQPQHF. In DNA, the CDR3 is TGTGCCAGCAGCCTAAGGACAGCAAATCAGCCCCAGCATTTT. Looking up the rest from reference TRBV5-8 and TRBJ1-5 gives the full variable domain: EAGVTQSPTHLIKTRGQQATLRCSPISGHTSVYWYQQALGLGLQFLLWYDEGEERNRGNFPPRFSGRQFPNYSSELNVNALELEDSALYLCASSLRTANQPQHFGDGTRLSIL.

This chain uses TRBV7-2 with TRBJ1-6; no firm D call. V was clipped by 1 base and J by 10 bases, with 11 bases between them. CDR1 SGHTA and CDR2 FQGNSA come from the germline V gene. The CDR3 spans 14 residues. The DNA of the CDR3 is TGTGCCAGCAGCTTAGAAGTGTCCGGGTCACCCCTCCACTTT. Protein sequence: CASSLEVSGSPLHF. Together with reference TRBV7-2 and TRBJ1-6, the CDR3 gives the full variable domain: GAGVSQSPSNKVTEKGKDVELRCDPISGHTALYWYRQSLGQGLEFLIYFQGNSAPDKSGLPSDRFSAERTGGSVSTLTIQRTQQEDSAVYLCASSLEVSGSPLHFGNGTRLTVT.

The rearrangement joins TRBV28 to TRBJ2-7; 10 bases fit TRBD1. Germline trimming cut 3 bases from V and 2 bases from J; bases unmatched to any gene: 10. Per germline, CDR1 MDHEN and CDR2 SYDVKM. The CDR3 extends over 17 amino acids. The CDR3 here is CASSFLPKDRGTYEQYF. In DNA, the CDR3 is TGTGCCAGCAGTTTCCTCCCCAAGGACAGGGGGACCTACGAGCAGTACTTC.

V gene TRBV18 combines with J gene TRBJ2-7; 7 positions match TRBD1. The CDR3 runs to 14 residues. The germline gives CDR1 KGHSH, CDR2 LQKENI. V lost 6 bases to trimming and J lost 3 bases; unmatched junction nucleotides: 8. The DNA for the CDR3 is TGTGCCAGCTCCAGACAGGGACCTAGCTACGAGCAGTACTTC. Encoded protein: CASSRQGPSYEQYF.

The V gene is TRBV19, the J gene TRBJ2-1; 10 bases agree with TRBD2. The CDR3 covers 16 residues. J lost 0 bases, V lost 4 bases, and 3 bases had no gene match. Germline CDR1 is LNHDA and CDR2 is SQIVND (reference sequence). This CDR3 is CASSTPSGSSYNEQFF. Written as DNA, the CDR3 is TGTGCCAGTAGTACGCCTAGCGGGAGCTCCTACAATGAGCAGTTCTTC.

The chain uses TRBV27 and TRBJ2-7; 7 nucleotides align to TRBD2. V lost 5 bases to trimming and J lost 3 bases; unmatched junction nucleotides: 4. Germline assignment: CDR1 MNHEY and CDR2 SMNVEV (reference sequence). This CDR3 region has 13 residues. The CDR3 DNA sequence: TGTGCCAGCAGTAGGGACTACCTCTACGAGCAGTACTTC. Residues: CASSRDYLYEQYF.

The chain is built from TRBV4-1 and TRBJ2-1, with TRBD2 matching over 14 bases. V dropped 4 bases and J dropped 10; count of bases not matched to a gene: 15. Germline loops: CDR1 MGHRA, CDR2 YSYEKL. The CDR3 runs 18 residues. The CDR3 here is CASSPGLAGDLGRGEQFF. The DNA for the CDR3 is TGCGCCAGCAGCCCGGGACTAGCGGGAGATCTGGGGCGTGGGGAGCAGTTCTTC.

The chain recombines TRBV27 with TRBJ1-4; possibly TRBD1 for D (5 bases). The CDR3 is made up of 16 amino acids. Between the trimmed V and J ends, which lost 4 bases and 7 bases, there was a span of 19 bases. Germline CDR1 and CDR2: MNHEY and SMNVEV (reference sequence). Here the CDR3 DNA reads TGTGCCAGCAGTTACCTAGGGCAGGGTGGCGGTGAAAAACTGTTTTTT. The encoded protein is CASSYLGQGGGEKLFF.

The chain couples TRBV28 to TRBJ1-1; 7 bases are a match to TRBD1. The CDR3 spans 11 residues. J lost 8 bases, V lost 9 bases, and 6 bases had no gene match. CDR1 is MDHEN, CDR2 SYDVKM, per germline. The CDR3 sequence: CASLRDREAFF. CDR3 nucleotides: TGTGCCAGTCTCAGGGACAGAGAAGCTTTCTTT. The variable domain in full, completed from reference TRBV28 and TRBJ1-1, reads DVKVTQSSRYLVKRTGEKVFLECVQDMDHENMFWYRQDPGLGLRLIYFSYDVKMKEKGDIPEGYSVSREKKERFSLILESASTNQTSMYLCASLRDREAFFGQGTRLTVV.

The chain links TRBV19 to TRBJ1-5, with D unclear. CDR3 size: 16 residues. V gave up 1 base and J gave up 4 bases, with 14 bases separating them. Germline lookup yields CDR1 LNHDA and CDR2 SQIVND (reference sequence). The CDR3 DNA follows: TGTGCCAGTAGTATAGGAGGTCGCCGGAATAATCAGCCCCAGCATTTT. Protein sequence: CASSIGGRRNNQPQHF.

The chain couples TRBV27 to TRBJ1-5; 7 nucleotides agree with TRBD1. This CDR3 contains 15 residues. Germline assignment: CDR1 MNHEY and CDR2 SMNVEV (reference sequence). V dropped 5 bases and J dropped 1; count of bases not matched to a gene: 5. The CDR3 nucleotides are TGTGCCAGCAGTAACAGGGGCAGGAGCAATCAGCCCCAGCATTTT. This encodes CASSNRGRSNQPQHF.

The rearrangement uses TRBV18 and TRBJ2-7; TRBD1 matches at 9 bases. Germline V gene sequence: CDR1 KGHSH, CDR2 LQKENI. V was pared by 4 bases and J by 3 bases, with 4 bases of the junction left unmatched. The CDR3 extends over 14 amino acids. The CDR3, as DNA: TGTGCCAGCTCACGCGGGACAGGGAGCTACGAGCAGTACTTC. As protein: CASSRGTGSYEQYF.

V gene TRBV30 combines with J gene TRBJ2-7, with D perhaps matching TRBD2 (6 bases). The CDR3 has 13 amino acids. In germline, CDR1 is GTSNPN, CDR2 SVGIG (reference sequence). V was shortened by 0 bases and J by 2 bases, with 8 bases between the two germline ends. The CDR3 here is CAWSVGRTYEQYF. CDR3 DNA sequence: TGTGCCTGGAGTGTGGGGAGGACCTACGAGCAGTACTTC.

The chain recombines TRBV2 with TRBJ2-3, with D perhaps TRBD1 (6 bases). V lost 5 bases and J lost 2, with 17 bases in between. Germline CDR1 and CDR2: SNHLY and FYNNEI. CDR3 length: 16 residues. The CDR3 region has the DNA TGTGCCAGCAGTAGGCAACAGGGCCTCAACACAGATACGCAGTATTTT. Its translation is CASSRQQGLNTDTQYF.

A single count supports this clone. The chain combines TRBV7-8 with TRBJ2-7; D unclear. The CDR3 totals 12 residues. The germline gives CDR1 SGHVS, CDR2 FQNEAQ. Trimming took off 1 base at V and 4 bases at J, with 5 bases between the two ends. The CDR3 bases are TGTGCCAGCAGCTTAGGTTCTTACGAGCAGTACTTC. Residues: CASSLGSYEQYF.